This record concerns one T cell receptor beta chain sequence. The target antigen is unknown. The PCR used 60 Vbeta and 13 Jbeta primers. Profiled with immunoSEQ multiplex PCR; TCRdb holds only in-frame clones, not every one. Among roughly 100,000 clones listed, around 70% were seen once. This CDR3 comprises 18 residues. V was pared by 3 bases and J by 5 bases, with 17 bases of the junction left unmatched. Per the germline V gene, CDR1 is SNHLY and CDR2 is FYNNEI. The sample comes from a study of cytomegalovirus exposure and HLA in healthy donors. Across the whole study: Ancestry clustering placed 81% of several hundred genotyped donors in the Caucasian-associated cluster.

Study conclusions and caveats: Being productive about 90% or about 30% of the time was typical of most TCR beta V segments in an earlier analysis. The authors judged a highly shared variant cluster likely a sequencing artifact.

The genes are TRBV2 and TRBJ2-3; 7 nucleotides match TRBD1. Sequences were obtained from PBMCs. This sequence originates from a man aged 25 to 40 in good health and CMV-seronegative. CDR3 protein: CASSDPPDREDLRDTQYF. CDR3 DNA sequence: TGTGCCAGCAGTGATCCCCCCGACAGGGAAGATTTGAGAGATACGCAGTATTTT.